This T cell receptor beta chain is from a study of shared T cell receptors in the human thymus. CDR3 length: 14 residues. V dropped 0 bases and J dropped 9 bases, with 12 bases sitting between them. Germline-derived CDR1 and CDR2 are MNHEY and SMNVEV (reference sequence). The repertoire was sequenced with immunoSEQ multiplex PCR; TCRdb's copy has only in-frame clones and lacks some. The sample has some 640,000 clones, approximately 89% seen once; the top ten hold about 0.0094%. This same sample was also taken into another study, of human thymus T cells. That investigation notes: Corrective cardiac surgery supplied the resected thymus tissue. Thymic and blood repertoires appeared to carry a bias in their V and J gene usage. Thymic TCR repertoires of unrelated people reportedly overlapped highly.

Sequencing was carried out using thymocytes. The sequence came from a boy in the first two years of life with a congenital heart defect. V gene TRBV27 combines with J gene TRBJ1-5, with D possibly being TRBD1 (6 bases). The CDR3 here is CASSLSPWGPPQHF. In DNA, the CDR3 is TGTGCCAGCAGTTTATCCCCCTGGGGGCCGCCCCAGCATTTT.